The 26 T cell receptor beta chains presented below share a single source sample, sequenced in a study of blood T cells in healthy people across ages. For the second PCR, which ran for about 6 to 11 cycles, a sample-barcoded 5' primer and a J-beta primer mix were used. Via MiXCR, TCRdb re-called the 5' RACE reads, giving one row per CDR3 protein. This sample has approximately 900,000 distinct CDR3 sequences, with around 29% found just once. The data also belong to a second study, concerning T cells of mothers and their children.

Sequenced sample: blood. These receptors were collected from a middle-aged woman in good health.

The chain uses TRBV12-3 or TRBV12-4 and TRBJ2-2, with TRBD1 identical over 7 bases. Trimming removed 11 bases from V and 0 bases from J; junction bases left unmatched: 15. The CDR3 loop spans 17 amino acids. The DNA of the CDR3 is TGTGCCGGCGACAGGGTATTAACCCTCGCGAACACCGGGGAGCTGTTTTTT. Its protein product is CAGDRVLTLANTGELFF.

This clonotype showed up many times. The CDR3 nucleotides read TGTGCCAGCAGCTTAGGACAGGGGTTCGAGCAGTACTTC. Its translation: CASSLGQGFEQYF. The gene calls are TRBV7-2 and TRBJ2-7; 8 nucleotides agree with TRBD1. J gave up 6 bases and V 1 base, and 2 bases lay outside the gene matches. Germline V gene sequence: CDR1 SGHTA, CDR2 FQGNSA. The CDR3 totals 13 residues.

This chain uses TRBV5-1 with TRBJ2-2; TRBD2 might be the D (5 bases). CDR1 is SGHRS, CDR2 YFSETQ, per germline. CDR3 length: 16 residues. Deletions cut 6 bases from V and 0 bases from J, with 15 bases between. CDR3 region: CASMDLKQSNTGELFF. The CDR3 DNA follows: TGCGCCAGCATGGACTTGAAACAATCGAACACCGGGGAGCTGTTTTTT. Complete variable domain (other parts from reference TRBV5-1 and TRBJ2-2): KAGVTQTPRYLIKTRGQQVTLSCSPISGHRSVSWYQQTPGQGLQFLFEYFSETQRNKGNFPGRFSGRQFSNSRSEMNVSTLELGDSALYLCASMDLKQSNTGELFFGEGSRLTVL.

This clonotype was seen a single time. The rearrangement joins TRBV6-5 to TRBJ1-1; D is uncertain. Per germline, CDR1 MNHEY and CDR2 SVGAGI. V lost 6 bases and J lost 8, with 22 bases in between. The CDR3 loop spans 15 amino acids. The CDR3 sequence: CASSPVGGAALEAFF. CDR3 coding DNA: TGTGCCAGCAGCCCCGTCGGAGGCGCCGCTCTCGAAGCTTTCTTT.

The table lists this clonotype with many counts. The rearrangement links TRBV4-3 to TRBJ2-7; 11 bases line up with TRBD2. V shed 5 bases, J shed 3 bases, and the junction held 3 bases outside the gene matches. Germline loops: CDR1 LGHNA, CDR2 YSLEER. The CDR3 sequence is 14 residues long. CDR3 region: CASSSGTSGYEQYF. The CDR3 coding sequence is TGCGCCAGCAGCTCCGGGACTAGCGGCTACGAGCAGTACTTC.

This rearrangement joins TRBV9 to TRBJ2-5, with 9 bases identical to TRBD1. The CDR3 length is 15 residues. V lost 0 bases to trimming and J lost 4 bases; unmatched junction nucleotides: 4. Per germline, CDR1 SGDLS and CDR2 YYNGEE. CDR3 sequence: CASSVVDRGRETQYF. Written as DNA, the CDR3 is TGTGCCAGCAGCGTAGTGGACAGGGGACGAGAGACCCAGTACTTC.

V is TRBV20-1 and J is TRBJ2-7; TRBD1 is a possible D gene (5 bases). The germline V gene has CDR1 DFQATT and CDR2 SNEGSKA (reference sequence). V was pared by 5 bases and J by 3 bases, with 11 bases between. The CDR3 sequence is 12 residues long. CDR3: CSASTRDYEQYF. CDR3 sequence (DNA): TGCAGTGCTTCTACCAGGGACTACGAGCAGTACTTC.

The genes are TRBV7-2 and TRBJ2-1; 10 bases map to TRBD1. V was pared by 6 bases and J by 4 bases, with 9 bases of the junction left unmatched. CDR1 and CDR2 (germline): SGHTA, FQGNSA. The length of the CDR3 is 16 residues. DNA of the CDR3: TGTGCCAGCAGTATTCCGGGACAGGGGTCTTACAATGAGCAGTTCTTC. Residues: CASSIPGQGSYNEQFF.

Remarks on this clonotype: The conserved phenylalanine or tryptophan normally closing the CDR3 is absent here, so this likely arose from a read error. The V and J genes are TRBV6-5 and TRBJ2-5, with D uncertain. Matching the DNA end better, TRBJ2-7 makes the J call doubtful. Germline loops: CDR1 MNHEY, CDR2 SVGAGI. The CDR3 contains 11 residues. CDR3 coding DNA: TGTGCCAGCAGCCCCGGTCGCGAGCAGTACTTG. This translates into CASSPGREQYL.

This clonotype occurred a few times. The chain carries TRBV28 and TRBJ1-2; D gene uncertain. The germline V gene has CDR1 MDHEN and CDR2 SYDVKM. Trimming removed 10 bases from V and 4 bases from J, with 7 bases in between. The CDR3 sequence is 10 residues long. CDR3 bases: TGTGCCACCTTGACCTATGGCTACACCTTC. Protein sequence: CATLTYGYTF.

The gene calls are TRBV12-3 or TRBV12-4 and TRBJ1-2; weak D call: TRBD1 (6 bases). V lost 6 bases to trimming and J lost 0 bases, with 11 bases between them. The CDR3 loop spans 14 amino acids. The CDR3 sequence is CASSNTGTNYGYTF. CDR3 bases: TGTGCCAGCAGCAATACAGGGACTAACTATGGCTACACCTTC.

This chain joins TRBV2 and TRBJ1-5; D is perhaps TRBD1 (6 bases). Germline V CDR1 and CDR2: SNHLY, FYNNEI. Trimming took off 4 bases at V and 0 bases at J, with 10 bases between the two ends. The CDR3 is 15 amino acids. Written as DNA, the CDR3 is TGTGCCAGCAGTGGGACAGAGATTAGCAATCAGCCCCAGCATTTT. Its protein product is CASSGTEISNQPQHF.

This chain joins TRBV6-5 and TRBJ1-1; 7 bases match TRBD1. V was pared by 0 bases and J by 2 bases, with 6 bases of the junction left unmatched. Germline V gene lookup returns CDR1 MNHEY and CDR2 SVGAGI. The CDR3 is 16 residues long. In DNA, the CDR3 is TGTGCCAGCAGTTACTCTAGACAGGGAATAAACACTGAAGCTTTCTTT. This sequence encodes CASSYSRQGINTEAFF.

Worth noting for this clonotype: A read error may explain this, as a much larger clone is one base away. The gene calls are TRBV28 and TRBJ2-4; a possible D gene is TRBD2 (7 bases). CDR3 length: 16 residues. Germline CDR1 reads MDHEN; CDR2 reads SYDVKM. Trimming cost V 2 bases and J 13 bases, with 24 bases left between them. CDR3 residues: CASSLRRGGSYNEQYF. CDR3 coding DNA: TGTGCCAGCAGTTTAAGGCGCGGGGGCTCCTACAATGAGCAGTACTTC.

Written as DNA, the CDR3 is TGTGCCAGCAGCCAGATGGGGGCGTACAATGAGCAGTTCTTC. It codes for CASSQMGAYNEQFF. J is TRBJ2-1 and V is TRBV7-9, with a possible D match to TRBD1 (6 bases). The CDR3 is made up of 14 amino acids. The germline V gene has CDR1 SEHNR and CDR2 FQNEAQ (reference sequence). Trimming removed 5 bases at V and 4 bases at J, with 12 bases between.

This clonotype was detected ten times or more. The chain uses TRBV20-1 and TRBJ2-3; D is undetermined. Trimming shortened V by 5 bases and J by 0 bases, and 9 bases separated the two germline ends. Germline V lookup: CDR1 DFQATT, CDR2 SNEGSKA (reference sequence). The CDR3 consists of 13 residues. The CDR3 protein is CSALIASTDTQYF. The CDR3 DNA reads as TGCAGTGCTTTGATTGCTAGCACAGATACGCAGTATTTT.

This sequence joins TRBV20-1 and TRBJ2-3, with no clear D. Trimming removed 8 bases at V and 11 bases at J, with 17 bases between. Germline V gene lookup returns CDR1 DFQATT and CDR2 SNEGSKA (reference sequence). This CDR3 is 11 amino acids long. The CDR3 DNA reads as TGCAGTTTAGAGGCCGGCCCATTGCAGTATTTT. This sequence encodes CSLEAGPLQYF.

This clonotype was seen more than once but under ten times. V usage is TRBV7-9 and J usage is TRBJ1-4; 7 bases agree with TRBD1. CDR1 and CDR2 (germline): SEHNR, FQNEAQ (reference sequence). This CDR3 spans 14 amino acids. Trimming at V came to 5 bases and at J to 5 bases, leaving 5 bases not matched to a gene. The CDR3, as DNA: TGTGCCAGCAGCGAGGGACAGCCGAATGAAAAACTGTTTTTT. Its translation: CASSEGQPNEKLFF. Full variable domain (rest looked up from reference TRBV7-9 and TRBJ1-4): DTGVSQNPRHKITKRGQNVTFRCDPISEHNRLYWYRQTLGQGPEFLTYFQNEAQLEKSRLLSDRFSAERPKGSFSTLEIQRTEQGDSAMYLCASSEGQPNEKLFFGSGTQLSVL.

This clonotype came up a few times. The V call is TRBV4-1, the J call TRBJ2-5, with 10 bases aligning to TRBD1. Trimming took 3 bases from V and 3 from J; bases not matched to a gene: 7. This CDR3 region has 16 residues. From germline, CDR1 is MGHRA and CDR2 YSYEKL. The CDR3 loop is CASSQGDRGHKETQYF. DNA for the CDR3: TGCGCCAGCAGCCAGGGTGACAGGGGGCATAAAGAGACCCAGTACTTC.

This clonotype was seen only a few times. The CDR3 DNA reads TGTGCCAGCTCACCACCGCTAGCGGGGGTTACAGATACGCAGTATTTT. It encodes CASSPPLAGVTDTQYF. The chain links TRBV18 to TRBJ2-3; 10 nucleotides agree with TRBD2. The CDR3 loop spans 16 amino acids. Germline V gives CDR1 KGHSH, CDR2 LQKENI. The ends lost 0 bases at V and 3 bases at J; junction bases unmatched: 3.

V usage is TRBV7-2 and J usage is TRBJ2-1; D is unclear. V dropped 7 bases and J dropped 0 bases, with 10 bases sitting between them. Germline V CDR1 and CDR2: SGHTA, FQGNSA. The CDR3 sequence is 14 residues long. The CDR3 DNA is TGTGCCAGCACCCCCGACCCCTCCTACAATGAGCAGTTCTTC. Translating gives CASTPDPSYNEQFF.

At least ten counts were recorded for this clonotype. The CDR3 region is CASSLTSGTRGEKNYYEQYF. Written as DNA, the CDR3 is TGTGCCAGCAGCCTTACCTCCGGGACTAGGGGCGAAAAAAATTACTACGAGCAGTACTTC. This sequence joins TRBV6-2 or TRBV6-3 and TRBJ2-7; 8 bases match TRBD2. Germline CDR1 is MNHEY and CDR2 is SVGEGT. The junction had 25 bases not matched to a gene; V was cut back by 6 bases and J by 3 bases. This CDR3 has 20 residues.

A word on this clonotype: A much larger clone sits a single nucleotide away, making a read error possible. The V and J genes are TRBV7-6 and TRBJ2-1; D is unresolved. The CDR3 has 17 residues. Germline-derived CDR1 and CDR2 are SGHVS and FNYEAQ. CDR3 bases: TGTGCCAGCAGCCATACAGCGAGCTATTACTCCAACAATGAGCAGTTCTTC. It yields the protein CASSHTASYYSNNEQFF.

This chain joins TRBV5-1 and TRBJ2-7; TRBD2 aligns across 7 bases. Per germline, CDR1 SGHRS and CDR2 YFSETQ. This CDR3 region has 16 residues. Trimming took 5 bases from V and 3 from J; bases not matched to a gene: 14. The CDR3 sequence: CASSQGGAKPIYEQYF. The CDR3, as DNA: TGCGCCAGCAGTCAGGGAGGGGCAAAACCCATCTACGAGCAGTACTTC.

This clonotype has a handful of counts. Its ends do not fully match the called genes, so a read error is possible. This sequence joins TRBV6-1 and TRBJ2-5; TRBD2 matches 14 bases. Germline values: CDR1 MNHNS, CDR2 SASEGT. The CDR3 runs 18 residues. The CDR3 reads CASSEQGLAGDLQEAQYF. The CDR3 DNA is TGTGCCAGCAGTGAACAGGGACTAGCGGGGGACCTACAAGAGGCCCAGTACTTC.

This clonotype was detected once. Given a much more abundant clone one base away, this may be a read error. This chain links TRBV20-1 with TRBJ2-1; D unclear. CDR1 DFQATT and CDR2 SNEGSKA come from the germline V gene (reference sequence). The CDR3 runs to 12 residues. The CDR3 reads CGAILMANEQFF. Written as DNA, the CDR3 is TGCGGTGCTATCCTCATGGCCAATGAGCAGTTCTTC.